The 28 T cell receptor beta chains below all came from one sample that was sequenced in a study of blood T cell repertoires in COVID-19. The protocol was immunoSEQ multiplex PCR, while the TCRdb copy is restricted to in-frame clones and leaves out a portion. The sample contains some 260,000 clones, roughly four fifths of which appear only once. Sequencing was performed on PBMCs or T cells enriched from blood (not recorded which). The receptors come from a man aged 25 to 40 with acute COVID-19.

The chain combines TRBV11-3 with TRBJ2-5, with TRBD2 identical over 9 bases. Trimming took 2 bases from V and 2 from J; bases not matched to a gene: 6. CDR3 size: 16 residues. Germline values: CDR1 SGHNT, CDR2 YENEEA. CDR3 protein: CASSLRLAGTQETQYF. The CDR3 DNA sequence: TGTGCCAGCAGCTTAAGGCTAGCGGGAACACAAGAGACCCAGTACTTC.

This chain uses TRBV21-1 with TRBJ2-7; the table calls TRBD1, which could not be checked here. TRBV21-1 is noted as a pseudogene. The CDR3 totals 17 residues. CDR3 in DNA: TGTGCCAGCAGCGCCAAGGTGTTCGGACAGGGGTTCTACGAGCAGTACGTC. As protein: CASSAKVFGQGFYEQYV.

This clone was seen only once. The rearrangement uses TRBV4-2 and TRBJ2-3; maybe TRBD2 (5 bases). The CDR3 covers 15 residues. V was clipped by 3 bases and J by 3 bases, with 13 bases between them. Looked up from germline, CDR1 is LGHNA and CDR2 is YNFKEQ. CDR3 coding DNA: TGTGCCAGCAGCCAGGGGTTGGAGGTAACAGATACGCAGTATTTT. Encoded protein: CASSQGLEVTDTQYF.

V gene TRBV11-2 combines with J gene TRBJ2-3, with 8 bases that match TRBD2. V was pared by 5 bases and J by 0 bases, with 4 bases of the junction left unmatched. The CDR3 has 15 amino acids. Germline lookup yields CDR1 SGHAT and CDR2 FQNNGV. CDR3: CASSPLAVSTDTQYF. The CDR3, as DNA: TGTGCCAGCAGCCCACTAGCGGTTAGCACAGATACGCAGTATTTT.

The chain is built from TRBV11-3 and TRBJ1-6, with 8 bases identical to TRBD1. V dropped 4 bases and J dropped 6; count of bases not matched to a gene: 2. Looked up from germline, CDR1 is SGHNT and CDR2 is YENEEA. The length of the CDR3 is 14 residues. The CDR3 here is CASSSGQGNSPLHF. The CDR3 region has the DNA TGTGCCAGCAGCTCTGGACAGGGTAATTCACCCCTCCACTTT.

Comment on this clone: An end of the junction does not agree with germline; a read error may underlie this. In DNA form, the CDR3 reads TGTGCCAGCAGCCCGGGACTAGCGGGACGTTCCAAAAACATTCAGTACTTC. Translating it yields CASSPGLAGRSKNIQYF. This sequence joins TRBV5-1 and TRBJ2-4; 13 bases fit TRBD2. The CDR3 is made up of 17 amino acids. Germline V gene lookup returns CDR1 SGHRS and CDR2 YFSETQ.

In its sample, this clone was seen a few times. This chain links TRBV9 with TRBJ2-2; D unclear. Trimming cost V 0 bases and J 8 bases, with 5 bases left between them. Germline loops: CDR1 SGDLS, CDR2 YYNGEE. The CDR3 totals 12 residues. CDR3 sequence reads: CASSVASGELFF. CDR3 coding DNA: TGTGCCAGCAGCGTAGCTTCGGGGGAGCTGTTTTTT.

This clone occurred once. CDR3 sequence reads: CASSPRGLGDEKLFF. CDR3 DNA sequence: TGTGCCAGCAGTCCCAGGGGGCTAGGGGATGAAAAACTGTTTTTT. This chain uses TRBV27 with TRBJ1-4; 8 bases agree with TRBD1. Germline CDR1 and CDR2: MNHEY and SMNVEV (reference sequence). CDR3 length equals 15 residues. V was clipped by 5 bases and J by 6 bases; unmatched bases: 8.

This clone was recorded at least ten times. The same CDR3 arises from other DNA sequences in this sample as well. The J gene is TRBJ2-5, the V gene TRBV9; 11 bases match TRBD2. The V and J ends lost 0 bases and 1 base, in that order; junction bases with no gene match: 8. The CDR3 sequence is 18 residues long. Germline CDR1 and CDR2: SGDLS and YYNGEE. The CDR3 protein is CASSVVPSTSGVQETQYF. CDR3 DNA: TGTGCCAGCAGCGTAGTGCCCTCGACTAGCGGGGTCCAAGAGACCCAGTACTTC.

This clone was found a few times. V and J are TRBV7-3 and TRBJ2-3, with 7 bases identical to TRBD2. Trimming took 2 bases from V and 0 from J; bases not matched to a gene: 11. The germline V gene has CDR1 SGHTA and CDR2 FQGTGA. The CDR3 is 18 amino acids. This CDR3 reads CASSLRGSSGVSTDTQYF. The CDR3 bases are TGTGCCAGCAGCTTACGCGGGAGTTCGGGGGTCAGCACAGATACGCAGTATTTT.

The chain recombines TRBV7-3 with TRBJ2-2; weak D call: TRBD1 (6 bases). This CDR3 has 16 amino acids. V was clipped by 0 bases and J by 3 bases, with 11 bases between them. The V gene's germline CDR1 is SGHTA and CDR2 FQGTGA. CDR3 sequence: CASSLTRAGDTGELFF. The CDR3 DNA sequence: TGTGCCAGCAGCTTAACTCGGGCAGGGGACACCGGGGAGCTGTTTTTT.

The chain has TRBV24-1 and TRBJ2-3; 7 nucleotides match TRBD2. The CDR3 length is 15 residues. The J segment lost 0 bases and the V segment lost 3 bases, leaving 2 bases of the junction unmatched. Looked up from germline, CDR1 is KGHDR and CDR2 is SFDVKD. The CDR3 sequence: CATSDIGRSTDTQYF. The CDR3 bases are TGTGCCACCAGTGATATCGGGAGGAGCACAGATACGCAGTATTTT.

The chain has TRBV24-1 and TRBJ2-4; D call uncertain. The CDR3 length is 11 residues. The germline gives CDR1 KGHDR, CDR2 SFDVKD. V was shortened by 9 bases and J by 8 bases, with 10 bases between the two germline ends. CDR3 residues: CATPLGHIQYF. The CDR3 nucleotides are TGTGCCACCCCCCTAGGCCACATTCAGTACTTC.

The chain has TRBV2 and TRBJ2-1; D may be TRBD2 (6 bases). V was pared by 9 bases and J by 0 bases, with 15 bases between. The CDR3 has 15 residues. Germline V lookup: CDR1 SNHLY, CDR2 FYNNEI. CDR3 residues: CARKAGLSSYNEQFF. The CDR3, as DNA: TGTGCCAGAAAAGCGGGCTTGAGCTCCTACAATGAGCAGTTCTTC. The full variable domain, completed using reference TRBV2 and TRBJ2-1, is EPEVTQTPSHQVTQMGQEVILRCVPISNHLYFYWYRQILGQKVEFLVSFYNNEISEKSEIFDDQFSVERPDGSNFTLKIRSTKLEDSAMYFCARKAGLSSYNEQFFGPGTRLTVL.

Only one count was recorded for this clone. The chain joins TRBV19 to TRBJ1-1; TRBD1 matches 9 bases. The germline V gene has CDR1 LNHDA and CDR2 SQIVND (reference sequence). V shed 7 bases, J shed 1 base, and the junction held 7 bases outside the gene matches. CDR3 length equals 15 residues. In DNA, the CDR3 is TGTGCCAGTATCGGGCGGGGACAGGGGAACACTGAAGCTTTCTTT. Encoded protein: CASIGRGQGNTEAFF.

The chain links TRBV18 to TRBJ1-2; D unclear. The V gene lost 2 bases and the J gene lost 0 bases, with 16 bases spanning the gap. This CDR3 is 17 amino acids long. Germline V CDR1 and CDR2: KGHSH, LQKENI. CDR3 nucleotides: TGTGCCAGCTCACCAATGTCTGGGTCAGGATCTAACTATGGCTACACCTTC. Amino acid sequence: CASSPMSGSGSNYGYTF.

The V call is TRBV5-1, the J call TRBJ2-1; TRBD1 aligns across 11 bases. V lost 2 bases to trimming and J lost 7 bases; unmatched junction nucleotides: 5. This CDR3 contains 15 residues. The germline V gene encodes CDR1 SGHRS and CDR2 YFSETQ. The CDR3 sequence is CASSLGQGARNEQFF. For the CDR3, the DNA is TGCGCCAGCAGCTTAGGACAGGGGGCAAGAAATGAGCAGTTCTTC. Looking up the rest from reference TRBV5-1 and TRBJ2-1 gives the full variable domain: KAGVTQTPRYLIKTRGQQVTLSCSPISGHRSVSWYQQTPGQGLQFLFEYFSETQRNKGNFPGRFSGRQFSNSRSEMNVSTLELGDSALYLCASSLGQGARNEQFFGPGTRLTVL.

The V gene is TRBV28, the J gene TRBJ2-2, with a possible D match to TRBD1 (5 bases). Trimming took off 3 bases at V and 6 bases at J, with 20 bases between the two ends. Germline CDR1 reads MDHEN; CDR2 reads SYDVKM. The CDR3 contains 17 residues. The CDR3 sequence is CASSLGQGILLSGELFF. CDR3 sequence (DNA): TGTGCCAGCAGTTTGGGCCAGGGAATTTTGTTGTCCGGGGAGCTGTTTTTT. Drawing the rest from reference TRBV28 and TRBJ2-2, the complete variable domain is DVKVTQSSRYLVKRTGEKVFLECVQDMDHENMFWYRQDPGLGLRLIYFSYDVKMKEKGDIPEGYSVSREKKERFSLILESASTNQTSMYLCASSLGQGILLSGELFFGEGSRLTVL.

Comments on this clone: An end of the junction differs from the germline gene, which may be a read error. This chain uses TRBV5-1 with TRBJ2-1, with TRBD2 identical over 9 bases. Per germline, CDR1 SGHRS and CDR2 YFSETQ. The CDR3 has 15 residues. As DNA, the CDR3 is TGTGCCAGCAGCCCCTCAGGCGGGAGGGCAAATGAGCAGTTCTTC. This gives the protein CASSPSGGRANEQFF.

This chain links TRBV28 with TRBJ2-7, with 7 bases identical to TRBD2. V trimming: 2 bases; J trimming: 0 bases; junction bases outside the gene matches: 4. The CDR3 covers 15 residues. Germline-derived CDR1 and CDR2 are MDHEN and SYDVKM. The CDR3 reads CASSLGASGSYEQYV. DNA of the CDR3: TGTGCCAGCAGTTTAGGGGCTAGCGGCTCCTACGAGCAGTACGTC.

In DNA, the CDR3 is TGTGCCAGCAGTACGGGGACAGCTCCACCTGAAGCTTTCTTT. Translated: CASSTGTAPPEAFF. The V call is TRBV6-5, the J call TRBJ1-1; 7 positions match TRBD1. The CDR3 runs to 14 residues. Per germline, CDR1 MNHEY and CDR2 SVGAGI. The V segment lost 5 bases and the J segment 6 bases; nucleotides outside the gene matches: 9.

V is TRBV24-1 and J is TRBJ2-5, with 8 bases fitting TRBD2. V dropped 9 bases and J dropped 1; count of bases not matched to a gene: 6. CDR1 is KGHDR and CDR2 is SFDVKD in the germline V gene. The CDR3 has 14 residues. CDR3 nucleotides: TGTGCCACCGGGTCGGGGACTAGCCAAGAGACCCAGTACTTC. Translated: CATGSGTSQETQYF.

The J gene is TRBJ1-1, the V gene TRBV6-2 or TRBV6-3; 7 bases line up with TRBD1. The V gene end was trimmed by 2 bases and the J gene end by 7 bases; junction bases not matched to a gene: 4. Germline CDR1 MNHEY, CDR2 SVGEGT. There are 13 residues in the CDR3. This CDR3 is CASSYQQGIEAFF. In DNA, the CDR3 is TGTGCCAGCAGTTACCAACAGGGGATTGAAGCTTTCTTT.

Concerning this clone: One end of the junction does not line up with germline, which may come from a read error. This CDR3 reads CASSLGWLAGHNNEQFF. The DNA for the CDR3 is TGTGCCAGCAGCTTGGGTTGGCTAGCGGGGCACAACAATGAGCAGTTCTTC. This rearrangement joins TRBV5-1 to TRBJ2-1, with TRBD2 matching 9 bases. This CDR3 contains 17 residues. Germline V lookup: CDR1 SGHRS, CDR2 YFSETQ.

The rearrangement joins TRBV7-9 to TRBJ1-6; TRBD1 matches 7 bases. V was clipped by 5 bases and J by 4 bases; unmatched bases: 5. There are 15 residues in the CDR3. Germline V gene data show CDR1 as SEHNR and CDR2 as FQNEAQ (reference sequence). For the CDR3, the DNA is TGTGCCAGCAGCAGCCGGGACAGTTATAATTCACCCCTCCACTTT. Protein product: CASSSRDSYNSPLHF. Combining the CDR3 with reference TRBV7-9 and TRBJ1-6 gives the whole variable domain DTGVSQNPRHKITKRGQNVTFRCDPISEHNRLYWYRQTLGQGPEFLTYFQNEAQLEKSRLLSDRFSAERPKGSFSTLEIQRTEQGDSAMYLCASSSRDSYNSPLHFGNGTRLTVT.

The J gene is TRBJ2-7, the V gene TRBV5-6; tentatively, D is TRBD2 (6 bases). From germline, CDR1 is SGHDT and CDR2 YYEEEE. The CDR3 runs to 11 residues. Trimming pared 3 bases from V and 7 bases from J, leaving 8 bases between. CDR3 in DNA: TGTGCCAGCAGCTCGGGGAGGGAGCAGTACGTC. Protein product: CASSSGREQYV.

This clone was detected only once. The DNA of the CDR3 is TGTGCCAGCAGTGGAGTGTACAATGAGCAGTTCTTC. This codes for CASSGVYNEQFF. The chain couples TRBV2 to TRBJ2-1; D is undetermined. This CDR3 contains 12 residues. Deletions cut 4 bases from V and 4 bases from J, with 5 bases between. Germline assignment: CDR1 SNHLY and CDR2 FYNNEI.

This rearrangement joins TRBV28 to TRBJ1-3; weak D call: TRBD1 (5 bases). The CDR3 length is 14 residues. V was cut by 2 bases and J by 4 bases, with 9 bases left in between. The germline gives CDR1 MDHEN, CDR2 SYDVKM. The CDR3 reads CASSLPGRGNTIYF. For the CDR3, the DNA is TGTGCCAGCAGTTTACCAGGGCGGGGAAACACCATATATTTT.